This passage covers 2 T cell receptor beta chains from one sample sequenced in a study of vaccination and CD4 T cells after COVID-19. These receptors' antigens are unknown. The treatment here: roughly 10-day PBMC culture with coronavirus spike peptide pools or control peptides (ViraFEST assay). Sequence data for DNA of cultured CD4+ T cells were generated by the Oncomine TCR Beta short-read assay. In TCRdb, the PCR reads were re-called with MiXCR into one record per CDR3 protein. The sample carries roughly 12,000 distinct CDR3 sequences, approximately 53% recorded once. Sample: CD4+ T cells from blood, cultured in vitro. These receptors came from a human donor who had recovered from COVID-19.

This chain uses TRBV12-3 or TRBV12-4 with TRBJ1-6, with 9 bases identical to TRBD1. This CDR3 is 14 amino acids long. After removal of 6 bases from V and 5 bases from J, the junction contained 2 bases not matched to a gene. CDR3 residues: CASRRTGDNSPLHF. The CDR3 DNA reads as TGTGCCAGCAGACGGACAGGGGATAATTCACCCCTCCACTTT.

The gene calls are TRBV5-1 and TRBJ1-6; weak D call: TRBD1 (6 bases). The germline gives CDR1 SGHRS, CDR2 YFSETQ. Trimming cost V 4 bases and J 9 bases, with 17 bases left between them. This CDR3 comprises 15 residues. The CDR3 region has the DNA TGCGCCAGCAGCCCGGGACACCCAAATTCTTCACCCCTCCACTTT. Amino acids: CASSPGHPNSSPLHF.